The 12 T cell receptor beta chains below all came from one sample that was sequenced in a study of CD8 T cells in Susac syndrome. Reverse transcription of roughly 0.5 to 1 ug RNA was performed with random hexamers. Each CDR3 protein gets one entry after TCRdb re-called the immunoSEQ multiplex PCR reads with MiXCR. The sample yields fewer than 200,000 distinct CDR3 sequences, roughly 96% seen once. Sequencing was performed on CD8+ T cells from PBMCs. The receptors were gathered from a human donor with multiple sclerosis.

The chain couples TRBV5-6 to TRBJ1-1, with no clear D. Germline V gene lookup returns CDR1 SGHDT and CDR2 YYEEEE. The germline V and J ends were trimmed by 2 bases and 7 bases, with 12 bases remaining between them. The CDR3 extends over 13 amino acids. CDR3 loop: CASSFGMDDEAFF. In DNA, the CDR3 is TGTGCCAGCAGCTTCGGGATGGACGATGAAGCTTTCTTT.

A single count supports this clonotype. The J gene is TRBJ1-2, the V gene TRBV3-1, with D possibly matching TRBD1 (6 bases). Trimming left V 0 bases short and J 6 bases short, with 14 bases between. This CDR3 contains 15 residues. Germline CDR1 and CDR2: LGHDT and YNNKEL (reference sequence). CDR3 loop: CASSQEGWGLDGYTF. DNA for the CDR3: TGTGCCAGCAGCCAAGAAGGGTGGGGGCTGGATGGCTACACCTTC.

V usage is TRBV4-1 and J usage is TRBJ2-5, with 10 nucleotides matching TRBD2. This CDR3 contains 17 residues. J was trimmed by 4 bases and V by 0 bases; bases with no gene match: 8. The germline CDR1 and CDR2 sequences are MGHRA and YSYEKL. The CDR3 sequence: CASSQEPSGGLAETQYF. Written as DNA, the CDR3 is TGCGCCAGCAGCCAAGAGCCTAGCGGGGGACTCGCAGAGACCCAGTACTTC.

This clonotype was found once. The chain is built from TRBV28 and TRBJ2-1; D possibly corresponds to TRBD2 (6 bases). The CDR3 is 14 residues long. Germline V lookup: CDR1 MDHEN, CDR2 SYDVKM. Trimming pared 8 bases from V and 4 bases from J, leaving 15 bases between. In DNA form, the CDR3 reads TGTGCCAGCGGAGGAGGGACTGGTTACAATGAGCAGTTCTTC. It specifies CASGGGTGYNEQFF. The whole variable domain, filled in from reference TRBV28 and TRBJ2-1, reads DVKVTQSSRYLVKRTGEKVFLECVQDMDHENMFWYRQDPGLGLRLIYFSYDVKMKEKGDIPEGYSVSREKKERFSLILESASTNQTSMYLCASGGGTGYNEQFFGPGTRLTVL.

The chain combines TRBV7-9 with TRBJ1-1; maybe TRBD1 (5 bases). V dropped 1 base and J dropped 5 bases, with 14 bases sitting between them. From germline, CDR1 is SEHNR and CDR2 FQNEAQ (reference sequence). CDR3 length: 15 residues. The CDR3 sequence: CASSLERGSGTEAFF. The CDR3 DNA reads as TGTGCCAGCAGCTTAGAGCGGGGGTCGGGTACTGAAGCTTTCTTT.

CDR3 nucleotide sequence: TGTGCCAGCAGCTTATTTCCGCTAGCCAAAAACATTCAGTACTTC. Its protein product is CASSLFPLAKNIQYF. The chain uses TRBV7-2 and TRBJ2-4; D unresolved. Trimming took off 2 bases at V and 0 bases at J, with 8 bases between the two ends. CDR3 length: 15 residues. The germline V gene encodes CDR1 SGHTA and CDR2 FQGNSA.

The chain couples TRBV28 to TRBJ2-1, with 9 bases lining up with TRBD1. Germline trimming cut 2 bases from V and 0 bases from J; bases unmatched to any gene: 11. Germline CDR1 and CDR2: MDHEN and SYDVKM. The CDR3 is 19 amino acids. The DNA for the CDR3 is TGTGCCAGCAGTTTAGGGTTGGGGACAGGGATGAGCTCCTACAATGAGCAGTTCTTC. It yields the protein CASSLGLGTGMSSYNEQFF.

This sequence joins TRBV5-1 and TRBJ2-3; 7 bases are shared with TRBD1. V was clipped by 1 base and J by 0 bases; unmatched bases: 11. Germline CDR1 SGHRS, CDR2 YFSETQ. CDR3 length: 18 residues. In DNA form, the CDR3 reads TGCGCCAGCAGCTTGTCCGGGACAGCACATTCTAGCACAGATACGCAGTATTTT. This gives the protein CASSLSGTAHSSTDTQYF.

The genes are TRBV20-1 and TRBJ1-1; D might be TRBD1 (5 bases). This CDR3 is 14 amino acids long. Germline assignment: CDR1 DFQATT and CDR2 SNEGSKA (reference sequence). Trimming cost V 0 bases and J 1 base, with 9 bases left between them. The CDR3 region is CSARDPQENTEAFF. CDR3 coding DNA: TGCAGTGCTAGAGACCCACAGGAGAACACTGAAGCTTTCTTT.

The chain links TRBV30 to TRBJ1-2; D gene uncertain. CDR1 GTSNPN and CDR2 SVGIG come from the germline V gene (reference sequence). The CDR3 is 12 amino acids. Trimming shortened V by 3 bases and J by 4 bases, and 9 bases separated the two germline ends. CDR3 nucleotide sequence: TGTGCCTGGAGGCAACAGTCCTATGGCTACACCTTC. Translated, it gives CAWRQQSYGYTF.

V and J are TRBV9 and TRBJ2-3, with D perhaps TRBD1 (5 bases). CDR3 length equals 14 residues. The germline V and J ends were trimmed by 3 bases and 0 bases, with 8 bases remaining between them. The germline gives CDR1 SGDLS, CDR2 YYNGEE. CDR3 sequence: CASSGDSSTDTQYF. CDR3 DNA sequence: TGTGCCAGCAGCGGAGACAGTAGCACAGATACGCAGTATTTT.

The chain combines TRBV25-1 with TRBJ1-6; the D is unclear. The CDR3 contains 14 residues. V was pared by 1 base and J by 8 bases, with 9 bases between. Germline V gene lookup returns CDR1 MGHDK and CDR2 SYGVNS. This chain's CDR3 is CASSESQWDSPLHF. The DNA of the CDR3 is TGTGCCAGCAGTGAATCCCAGTGGGATTCACCCCTCCACTTT. Full variable domain (outside the CDR3, taken from reference TRBV25-1 and TRBJ1-6): EADIYQTPRYLVIGTGKKITLECSQTMGHDKMYWYQQDPGMELHLIHYSYGVNSTEKGDLSSESTVSRIRTEHFPLTLESARPSHTSQYLCASSESQWDSPLHFGNGTRLTVT.